This T cell receptor (beta chain) was documented in a study of siplizumab effects on memory and regulatory T cells. Assays were performed on 10^5 or so TCR templates per sample. TCRdb's copy holds only in-frame clones and misses some; the assay was immunoSEQ multiplex PCR. The sample has over 80,000 clones, about 94% seen once. Study-level results: Proliferating Tregs' suppressive function in siplizumab cultures went unconfirmed. An assignable phenotype, naive or memory, was missing from roughly 79-95% of proliferating CD4+ or CD8+ clones. The alloresponse seemed to draw substantially on naive T cells, which appeared more diverse than memory cells.

Concerning this clone itself: Its antigen is unidentified.

This CDR3 has 15 residues. Germline values: CDR1 MDHEN, CDR2 SYDVKM. Trimming stripped 5 bases from V and 4 bases from J, with 15 bases between. This TCR came from a human donor in good health. This chain connects TRBV28 to TRBJ1-5, with D perhaps matching TRBD1 (5 bases). Material for sequencing was non-Treg CD4+ T cells sorted from blood. CDR3 in amino acids: CASSPPRGDNQPQHF. CDR3 nucleotides: TGTGCCAGCAGTCCGCCTCGGGGGGATAATCAGCCCCAGCATTTT.